A selection of T cell receptor beta chains follows, all from one sample in a study of blood T cell repertoires in COVID-19. Profiled with immunoSEQ multiplex PCR; TCRdb holds only in-frame clones, not every one. Of 150,000 to 200,000 clones detected, about four fifths appear once; the ten largest clones hold 7.6%. The sequencing sample was made of peripheral blood. The receptors were sampled from a woman in her seventies with COVID-19, enrolled during active disease. Both conserved end residues are part of each CDR3. Each record gives: J gene, V gene, CDR3 protein.

j_call: TRBJ2-3
v_call: TRBV10-3
cdr3_aa: CAISPRGGTDTQYF

j_call: TRBJ2-7
v_call: TRBV5-1
cdr3_aa: CASSSSTGTLTYEQYF

j_call: TRBJ2-1
v_call: TRBV18
cdr3_aa: CASSPETGAARRNEQFF

j_call: TRBJ1-5
v_call: TRBV4-1
cdr3_aa: CASSRTEDSNQPQHF

j_call: TRBJ1-5
v_call: TRBV19
cdr3_aa: CASSSTNSNQPQHF

j_call: TRBJ2-3
v_call: TRBV2
cdr3_aa: CASLGGIRNADTQYF

j_call: TRBJ2-3
v_call: TRBV5-4
cdr3_aa: CASSRGVTDTQYF

j_call: TRBJ1-5
v_call: TRBV6-2/TRBV6-3
cdr3_aa: CASSYYRTGTDSNQPQHF

j_call: TRBJ2-3
v_call: TRBV5-1
cdr3_aa: CASSLYPGTSGRRFTDTQYF

j_call: TRBJ1-2
v_call: TRBV3-1/TRBV3-2
cdr3_aa: CASSQRQGNYGYTF

j_call: TRBJ2-7
v_call: TRBV2
cdr3_aa: CASSPMASGALYEQYF

j_call: TRBJ2-1
v_call: TRBV10-3
cdr3_aa: CAISERWANEQFF

j_call: TRBJ2-7
v_call: TRBV18
cdr3_aa: CASSPSTGKTYEQYF

j_call: TRBJ1-1
v_call: TRBV28
cdr3_aa: CASSLQGKSTEAFF

j_call: TRBJ2-2
v_call: TRBV7-9
cdr3_aa: CASSPRGREAPTGELFF

j_call: TRBJ2-7
v_call: TRBV6-5
cdr3_aa: CASSYRRDSYEQYF

j_call: TRBJ2-7
v_call: TRBV9
cdr3_aa: CASSVEGGPHEQYF

j_call: TRBJ1-6
v_call: TRBV6-2/TRBV6-3
cdr3_aa: CASSYSIPGGSPLHF

j_call: TRBJ2-6
v_call: TRBV24-1
cdr3_aa: CATSGSGRPGANVLTF

j_call: TRBJ2-5
v_call: TRBV14
cdr3_aa: CASSQVQVGETQYF

j_call: TRBJ2-3
v_call: TRBV11-2
cdr3_aa: CASSLAWGQADTQYF

j_call: TRBJ2-7
v_call: TRBV5-4
cdr3_aa: CASRYYSGRGAEQYF

j_call: TRBJ2-7
v_call: TRBV2
cdr3_aa: CASSDPGDVYEQYF

j_call: TRBJ1-5
v_call: TRBV10-3
cdr3_aa: CAISGTKGNNQPQHF

j_call: TRBJ1-1
v_call: TRBV21-1
cdr3_aa: CASSTDRAESKNTEAFF

j_call: TRBJ1-4
v_call: TRBV19
cdr3_aa: CASRSRGGEKLFF

j_call: TRBJ2-5
v_call: TRBV2
cdr3_aa: CATYQGLAGETQYF

j_call: TRBJ1-3
v_call: TRBV11-2
cdr3_aa: CASSPYLVRTGGNTIYF

j_call: TRBJ1-5
v_call: TRBV2
cdr3_aa: CASSEEGGFQPQHF

j_call: TRBJ2-1
v_call: TRBV18
cdr3_aa: CASSPPVGGATYNEQFF

j_call: TRBJ1-5
v_call: TRBV7-2
cdr3_aa: CASSLAENQPQHF

j_call: TRBJ2-1
v_call: TRBV24-1
cdr3_aa: CATSGTGLAGGEAYNEQFF

j_call: TRBJ2-6
v_call: TRBV5-1
cdr3_aa: CASSLYPGQGISSGANVLTF

j_call: TRBJ1-1
v_call: TRBV28
cdr3_aa: CASRTTGGGYTEAFF

j_call: TRBJ1-2
v_call: TRBV12-3/TRBV12-4
cdr3_aa: CASSQGQGNTF

j_call: TRBJ1-2
v_call: TRBV28
cdr3_aa: CASSFQDSTNYGYTF

j_call: TRBJ2-1
v_call: TRBV10-3
cdr3_aa: CAMRPGLAAQYEQFF

j_call: TRBJ2-3
v_call: TRBV3-1/TRBV3-2
cdr3_aa: CASNLRGTDTQYF

j_call: TRBJ2-2
v_call: TRBV9
cdr3_aa: CASSPRGAGIENTGELFF

j_call: TRBJ2-5
v_call: TRBV10-3
cdr3_aa: CAISLSSLGVQQETQYF

j_call: TRBJ2-5
v_call: TRBV5-6
cdr3_aa: CASSRDRYQETQYF

j_call: TRBJ2-2
v_call: TRBV11-2
cdr3_aa: CASRGLAGVGTGELFF

j_call: TRBJ2-7
v_call: TRBV29-1
cdr3_aa: CSVERSFEQYF

j_call: TRBJ2-7
v_call: TRBV28
cdr3_aa: CASRGQGALIEQYF

j_call: TRBJ2-1
v_call: TRBV12-5
cdr3_aa: CASGSSGDNEQFF

j_call: TRBJ2-2
v_call: TRBV2
cdr3_aa: CASSGLAGASTGELFF